A single count supports the clone carrying this TCR beta chain. Its matching antigen is unknown. Other nucleotide sequences from this sample produce the same CDR3. The data were taken from a study of OX40 agonist ivuxolimab in advanced cancers. Across the study: Every patient in dose escalation had hepatocellular carcinoma, melanoma, renal cell or head and neck cancer.

Germline values: CDR1 SEHNR, CDR2 FQNEAQ (reference sequence). The CDR3 loop spans 16 amino acids. The germline V and J ends were trimmed by 5 bases and 0 bases, with 11 bases remaining between them. Sequencing was performed with immunoSEQ multiplex PCR; in TCRdb, only in-frame clones are kept and a portion is missing. This table holds approximately 62,000 clones, 90% to 95% found once. Study-level points and caveats: CD8+ T cells showed, on average, more clonal expansion than CD4+ cells. Partial responders receiving 0.1-3.0 mg/kg showed among the lowest clonal expansion. Normalized T-cell clonal expansion was also low in some nonresponders.

Sequenced here: CD4+ or CD8+ T cells sorted from blood, sampled in a trial of the OX40 agonist ivuxolimab. This sequence was found in an adult with an advanced solid tumor such as melanoma, head and neck, liver or kidney cancer. The V gene is TRBV7-9, the J gene TRBJ1-6; D remains unclear. CDR3 bases: TGTGCCAGCAGCCTGGACGGCAGCTCCTATAATTCACCCCTCCACTTT. Its protein is CASSLDGSSYNSPLHF.